The clone carrying this TCR beta chain was counted a single time. The data were obtained in a study of blood T cell repertoires in COVID-19. Study-wide background: Acute and convalescent COVID-19 specimens originated in the United States, Italy and Spain. In each case, the material was cDNA or gDNA derived from T cells, B-cell-depleted T cells, or PBMCs.

As handled by the study authors: Amplification of reference gene primers was used by the study to estimate nucleated cell counts. Profiling relied on immunoSEQ multiplex PCR, and the TCRdb table lists in-frame clones only, not all of them. V, J and clone size are taken as reported in that table, and D and trimming were inferred from the DNA itself. The data show 150,000 to 200,000 clones, just over 90% seen once. Germline V CDR1 and CDR2: SGHTA, FQGNSA. CDR3 length equals 15 residues. Trimming took 3 bases from V and 6 from J; bases not matched to a gene: 11. Recruited during active infection, patients (from Seattle) were subsequently followed longitudinally.

The chain employs TRBV7-2 and TRBJ2-7, with TRBD1 matching over 7 bases. The clonotype comes from a man between 18 and 35 years old with COVID-19, enrolled during active disease. The sample was peripheral blood. The CDR3 is CASSFKQGLRFEQYF. CDR3 sequence (DNA): TGTGCCAGCAGCTTTAAACAGGGGTTAAGATTCGAGCAGTACTTC. The variable domain in full, completed from reference TRBV7-2 and TRBJ2-7, reads GAGVSQSPSNKVTEKGKDVELRCDPISGHTALYWYRQSLGQGLEFLIYFQGNSAPDKSGLPSDRFSAERTGGSVSTLTIQRTQQEDSAVYLCASSFKQGLRFEQYFGPGTRLTVT.